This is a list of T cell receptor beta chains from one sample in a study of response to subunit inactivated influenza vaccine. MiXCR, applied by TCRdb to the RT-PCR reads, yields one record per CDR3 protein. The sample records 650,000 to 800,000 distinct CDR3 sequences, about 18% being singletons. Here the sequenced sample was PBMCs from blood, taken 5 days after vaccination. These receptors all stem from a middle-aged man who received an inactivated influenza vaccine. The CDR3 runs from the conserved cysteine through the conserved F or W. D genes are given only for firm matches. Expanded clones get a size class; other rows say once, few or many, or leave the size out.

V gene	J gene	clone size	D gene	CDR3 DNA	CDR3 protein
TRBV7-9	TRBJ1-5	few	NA	TGTGCCAGCAGCTTAGAGAGCCATACGAGGGGCAATCAGCCCCAGCATTTT	CASSLESHTRGNQPQHF
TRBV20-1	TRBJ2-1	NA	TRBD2	TGCAGTGCTCCTAGGGGACTAGCGGCTTACAATGAGCAGTTCTTC	CSAPRGLAAYNEQFF
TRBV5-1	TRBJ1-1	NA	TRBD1	TGCGCCAGCAGCTCCCAAGGGACAGGGGGTTTGAACACTGAAGCTTTCTTT	CASSSQGTGGLNTEAFF
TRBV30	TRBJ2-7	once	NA	TGTGCCTGGAGTGTACTTAGGGGCGAGCAGTACTTC	CAWSVLRGEQYF
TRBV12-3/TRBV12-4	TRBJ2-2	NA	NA	TGTGCCAGCTGTACTCACGGGGATCTGCTGTTTTTT	CASCTHGDLLFF
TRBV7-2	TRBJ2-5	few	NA	TGTGCCAGCACTGGGGGACTCCGGGAGACCCAGTACTTC	CASTGGLRETQYF
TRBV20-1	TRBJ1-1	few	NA	TGCAGTGCTAGAGAGACTTACACTGAAGCTTTCTTT	CSARETYTEAFF
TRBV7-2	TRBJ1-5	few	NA	TGTGCCAGCAGTACTCAGGGAAGCAATCAGCCCCAGCATTTT	CASSTQGSNQPQHF
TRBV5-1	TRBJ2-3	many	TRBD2	TGCGCCAGCAGCTTGGTGTCTAGCGGGGCGATCACCACAGATACGCAGTATTTT	CASSLVSSGAITTDTQYF
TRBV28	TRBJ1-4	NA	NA	TGTGCCAGCACGGTCCGGATTAATGAAAAACTGTTTTTT	CASTVRINEKLFF
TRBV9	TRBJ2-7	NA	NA	TGTGCCAGCAGCCCTGCCCCGGACGCAGCCTACGAGCAGTACTTC	CASSPAPDAAYEQYF
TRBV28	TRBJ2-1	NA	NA	TGTGCCAGCAGTTTCCCAATCGCAGGATACAATGAGCAGTTCTTC	CASSFPIAGYNEQFF
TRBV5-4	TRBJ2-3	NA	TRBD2	TGTGCCAGCAGCTCCAGGACTAGCGGGAGGCACGCTAGCACAGATACGCAGTATTTT	CASSSRTSGRHASTDTQYF
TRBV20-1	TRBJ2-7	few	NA	TGCAGTGCTAGAGATGACAGTTCCGGTTTCTACGAGCAGTACTTC	CSARDDSSGFYEQYF
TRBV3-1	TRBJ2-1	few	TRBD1	TGTGCCAGCAGCCAAGTATATAGGACAGGTGTCAATGAGCAGTTCTTC	CASSQVYRTGVNEQFF
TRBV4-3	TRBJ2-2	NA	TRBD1	TGCGCCAGCAGCCCCGGGACAGGGTTCGCGAACACCGGGGAGCTGTTTTTT	CASSPGTGFANTGELFF
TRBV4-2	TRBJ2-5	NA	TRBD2	TGTGCCAGCAGCCAAGATCGGGGGGTAGAGACCCAGTACTTC	CASSQDRGVETQYF
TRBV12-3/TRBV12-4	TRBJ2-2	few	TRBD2	TGTGCCAGCAGTTTTGCTAGCGGGGGGGTCAGCGGGGAGCTGTTTTTT	CASSFASGGVSGELFF
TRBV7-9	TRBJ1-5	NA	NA	TGTGCCAGCAGCCCCGGGACACAACAGCCCCAGCATTTT	CASSPGTQQPQHF
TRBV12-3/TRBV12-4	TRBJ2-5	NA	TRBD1	TGTGCCAGCAGTTTCCCCGGGACAGTTTTGGAGACCCAGTACTTC	CASSFPGTVLETQYF
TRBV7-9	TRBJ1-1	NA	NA	TGTGCCAGCAGCAAAAACGGGCTCAACACTGAAGCTTTCTTT	CASSKNGLNTEAFF
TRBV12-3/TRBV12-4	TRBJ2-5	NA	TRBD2	TGTGCCAGCAGCCCCTTAGGTAGCGGGAGGGGAGAGACCCAGTACTTC	CASSPLGSGRGETQYF
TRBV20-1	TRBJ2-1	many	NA	TGCAGTGCTAGACCAAGGACCCGTAGATCCTACAATGAGCAGTTCTTC	CSARPRTRRSYNEQFF
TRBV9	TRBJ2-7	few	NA	TGTGCCAGCAGCGTAGGCGGGGGCAGCCCCTACGAGCAGTACTTC	CASSVGGGSPYEQYF
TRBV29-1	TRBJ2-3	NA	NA	TGCAGCGTCCCGACCCCCGAAACAGATACGCAGTATTTT	CSVPTPETDTQYF
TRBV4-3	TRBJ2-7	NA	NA	TGCGCCAGCAGCCAAGCCCGCGGGACAAGAGTGGAGGAGCAGTACTTC	CASSQARGTRVEEQYF
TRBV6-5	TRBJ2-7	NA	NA	TGTGCCAGCAGTTACTCGGGGGGTTCCTACGAGCAGTACTTC	CASSYSGGSYEQYF
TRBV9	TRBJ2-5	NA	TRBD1	TGTGCCAGCAGCGGGGGACAGGGTGGACAGACCCAGTACTTC	CASSGGQGGQTQYF
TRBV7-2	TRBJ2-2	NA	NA	TGTGCCAGCAGCTTAAGGGCAGGGCCCGAGAACACCGGGGAGCTGTTTTTT	CASSLRAGPENTGELFF
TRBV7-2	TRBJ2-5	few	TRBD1	TGTGCCAGCAGCCCACGACAGGGGAACTGGGAGACCCAGTACTTC	CASSPRQGNWETQYF
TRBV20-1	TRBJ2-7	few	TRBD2	TGCAGTGCTAGAGTTATAGCGGGCTACGAGCAGTACTTC	CSARVIAGYEQYF
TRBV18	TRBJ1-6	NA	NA	TGTGCCAGCTCACCTCTGCCAGGGGAGACCCATAATTCACCCCTCCACTTT	CASSPLPGETHNSPLHF
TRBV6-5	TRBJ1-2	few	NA	TGTGCCAGCAGTTACTCAGGGATCAGCTATGGCTACACCTTC	CASSYSGISYGYTF
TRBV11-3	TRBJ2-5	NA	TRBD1	TGTGCCAGCAGCTTAGGGACAGGGGAATTAGAGACCCAGTACTTC	CASSLGTGELETQYF
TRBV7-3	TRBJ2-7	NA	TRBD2	TGTGCCAGCAGCTTAACTAGCGGGGGGAAGTACGAGCAGTACTTC	CASSLTSGGKYEQYF
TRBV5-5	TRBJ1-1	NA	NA	TGTGCCAGCAGCTTGGGTGACGGACAGTCTGAAGCTTTCTTT	CASSLGDGQSEAFF
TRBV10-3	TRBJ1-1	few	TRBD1	TGTGCCATCAGAGAAAGCATAGTAACAGGGGCAGGTTTCGGCACTGAAGCTTTCTTT	CAIRESIVTGAGFGTEAFF
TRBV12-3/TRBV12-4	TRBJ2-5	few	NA	TGTGCCAGCAGTTTTGGCAGGGTCCAAGAGACCCAGTACTTC	CASSFGRVQETQYF
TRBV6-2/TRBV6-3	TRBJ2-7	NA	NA	TGTGCCAGCAGTTACCCGGTCACCTCCTACGAGCAGTACTTC	CASSYPVTSYEQYF
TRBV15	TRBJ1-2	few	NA	TGTGCCACCAGCAGACCGCGACGAGACATCTACTATGGCTACACCTTC	CATSRPRRDIYYGYTF
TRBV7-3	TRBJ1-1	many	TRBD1	TGTGCCAGCAGCTTAGAGGGACAGCTGAACACTGAAGCTTTCTTT	CASSLEGQLNTEAFF
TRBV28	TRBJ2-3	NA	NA	TGTGCCAGCAGAGGAGCGGCTAGCACAGATACGCAGTATTTT	CASRGAASTDTQYF
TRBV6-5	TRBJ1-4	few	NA	TGTGCCAGCAGTTTTACAGGGATCGGAGAAAAACTGTTTTTT	CASSFTGIGEKLFF
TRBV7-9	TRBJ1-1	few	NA	TGTGCCAGCAGCGAGACAGTTGAAGCTTTCTTT	CASSETVEAFF
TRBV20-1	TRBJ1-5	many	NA	TGCAGTGCAAACGACATGAACAATCAGCCCCAGCATTTT	CSANDMNNQPQHF
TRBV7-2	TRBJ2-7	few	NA	TGTGCCAGCAGCTTAGTAGATACAGCTGCCTACGAGCAGTACTTC	CASSLVDTAAYEQYF
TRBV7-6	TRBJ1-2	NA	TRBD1	TGTGCCAGCAGCGCCTCACAGGGGCGCAGCTATGGCTACACCTTC	CASSASQGRSYGYTF
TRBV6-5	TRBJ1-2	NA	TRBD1	TGTGCCAGCAGTTACCTAATGGGACAGCTAAACTATGGCTACACCTTC	CASSYLMGQLNYGYTF
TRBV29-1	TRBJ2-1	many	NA	TGCAGCGCCCCATCAAGCAATGAGCAGTTCTTC	CSAPSSNEQFF
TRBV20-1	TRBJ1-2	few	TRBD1	TGCAGTGCTAGAAAGGGGGACAGCGGGCAGGGCTACACCTTC	CSARKGDSGQGYTF
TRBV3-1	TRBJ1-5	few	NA	TGTGCCAGCAGCCAAGCCAGCCTGAATCAGCCCCAGCATTTT	CASSQASLNQPQHF
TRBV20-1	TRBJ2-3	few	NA	TGCAGTGCTAGTCTCCCTGCTAGCACAGATACGCAGTATTTT	CSASLPASTDTQYF
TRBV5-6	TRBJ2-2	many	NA	TGTGCCAGCAGCTTCTCGGAGGGGACCGACACCGGGGAGCTGTTTTTT	CASSFSEGTDTGELFF
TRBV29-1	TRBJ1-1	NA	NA	TGCAGCGTTGAAGATAAAGTTGCCGGGGCTTTCTTT	CSVEDKVAGAFF
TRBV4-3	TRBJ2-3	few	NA	TGCGCCAGCAGCCAAGGGTCGCTCGGGAAAGATACGCAGTATTTT	CASSQGSLGKDTQYF
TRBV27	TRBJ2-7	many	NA	TGTGCCAGCAGTTTAAAGGGGAGCTACGAGCAGTACTTC	CASSLKGSYEQYF